This T cell receptor (beta chain) was obtained from a study of T cells in Graves' hyperthyroidism and ophthalmopathy. Patients were excluded because of uncontrolled infection, other autoimmune disease, pregnancy or lactation. This clonotype occurred a few times. The CDR3 consists of 15 residues. V lost 2 bases, J lost 14 bases, and 19 bases lay in between. RNA transcripts were the template for amplifying TCR beta CDR3 regions. Using the HTBI primer set, a first-round RT-PCR was run on the TCR CDR3. TCRdb re-analysed the multiplex PCR reads in MiXCR, keeping a single row per CDR3 protein. The sample lists roughly 550,000 distinct CDR3 sequences, around 16% seen once, with roughly 29% in the top ten.

Sequencing was done on a sample of blood. The receptor was isolated from a woman between 25 and 40 years old with Graves' ophthalmopathy. The chain joins TRBV12-3 or TRBV12-4 to TRBJ1-6, with a tentative D call TRBD1 (6 bases). CDR3 in amino acids: CASSLSPGGDGTLHF. The CDR3 region has the DNA TGTGCCAGCAGTTTATCTCCGGGGGGCGATGGCACCCTCCACTTT.